A selection of T cell receptor beta chains follows, all from one sample in a study of T cell responses to AZD1222 COVID-19 vaccine. Method: immunoSEQ multiplex PCR; TCRdb's copy keeps in-frame clones and lacks some. The repertoire includes 150,000 to 200,000 clones, 85% to 90% of them detected once, and approximately 7.7% sits in the top ten. The sample was peripheral blood, taken on day 0 of AZD1222 vaccination. The receptor set was obtained from an adult in good health. The CDR3 runs from the conserved cysteine through the conserved F or W. The D gene is left open where the match is weak. Rows give clone size only sometimes, using once, few, many, or a class for an expanded clone.

v_gene	abundance	d_gene	j_gene	CDR3aa	CDR3nt
TRBV7-2	NA	NA	TRBJ1-1	CASSNRARNTEAFF	TGTGCCAGCAGTAACAGGGCCAGGAACACTGAAGCTTTCTTT
TRBV12-3/TRBV12-4	NA	NA	TRBJ1-4	CASSLWRNEKLFF	TGTGCCAGCAGTTTATGGCGGAATGAAAAACTGTTTTTT
TRBV28	once	TRBD1	TRBJ1-5	CASSYRTGFGGQPQHF	TGTGCCAGCAGTTACAGGACAGGGTTCGGGGGGCAGCCCCAGCATTTT
TRBV27	NA	NA	TRBJ2-3	CASSSFLPMGHTDTQYF	TGTGCCAGCAGTTCCTTTCTCCCCATGGGTCATACAGATACGCAGTATTTT
TRBV7-2	NA	TRBD1	TRBJ2-3	CASSSWGKGQGVWDTQYF	TGTGCCAGCAGCTCCTGGGGCAAGGGACAGGGGGTATGGGATACGCAGTATTTT
TRBV4-2	once	NA	TRBJ2-3	CASSQRTAGASGSTDTQYF	TGTGCCAGCAGCCAGAGGACAGCAGGCGCTAGCGGTAGCACAGATACGCAGTATTTT
TRBV23-1	NA	NA	TRBJ1-2	CASSSLGPSLSTRNYGYTF	TGCGCCAGCAGTTCCCTCGGACCGTCGCTCTCTACAAGGAACTATGGCTACACCTTC
TRBV5-1	NA	TRBD2	TRBJ2-3	CASSPVAGGTDTQYF	TGCGCCAGCAGCCCGGTAGCGGGGGGCACAGATACGCAGTATTTT
TRBV30	NA	NA	TRBJ1-5	CASRTDNQPQHF	TGTGCCTCCAGGACAGACAATCAGCCCCAGCATTTT
TRBV19	NA	NA	TRBJ1-2	CASSDGTGYGYTF	TGTGCCAGTAGCGACGGGACGGGCTATGGCTACACCTTC
TRBV19	NA	NA	TRBJ1-5	CASSIGGNQPQHF	TGTGCCAGTAGTATAGGGGGGAACCAGCCCCAGCATTTT
TRBV28	NA	NA	TRBJ1-2	CASSLPTDNYGYTF	TGTGCCAGCAGTTTACCGACAGACAACTATGGCTACACCTTC
TRBV2	NA	NA	TRBJ1-2	CASSIRDTQNYGYTF	TGTGCCAGCAGTATCCGGGACACCCAGAACTATGGCTACACCTTC
TRBV7-3	NA	NA	TRBJ1-1	CASSSNMNTEAFF	TGTGCCAGCAGTTCGAACATGAACACTGAAGCTTTCTTT
TRBV5-3	NA	NA	TRBJ2-1	CASANEQFF	TGTGCCTCCGCCAATGAGCAGTTCTTC
TRBV9	NA	TRBD2	TRBJ2-3	CASSVGSSGGTDTQYF	TGTGCCAGCAGCGTAGGGTCTAGCGGGGGGACAGATACGCAGTATTTT
TRBV10-3	NA	NA	TRBJ2-3	CATRVTPSTDTQYF	TGTGCCACCCGGGTCACTCCTAGCACAGATACGCAGTATTTT
TRBV7-9	NA	TRBD1	TRBJ2-1	CASSLLDRGLRSEQFF	TGTGCCAGCAGCTTACTGGACAGGGGCCTTAGAAGTGAGCAGTTCTTC
TRBV6-1	NA	NA	TRBJ2-2	CASSDSAVYGELFF	TGTGCCAGCAGTGATTCGGCGGTTTACGGGGAGCTGTTTTTT
TRBV19	NA	TRBD1	TRBJ1-2	CASSRGLYGYTF	TGTGCCAGTAGCAGGGGGCTCTATGGCTACACCTTC
TRBV5-1	NA	NA	TRBJ1-1	CASSWEVGAMNTEAFF	TGCGCCAGCAGCTGGGAGGTCGGGGCTATGAACACTGAAGCTTTCTTT
TRBV30	NA	NA	TRBJ1-2	CAWETGSDGYTF	TGTGCCTGGGAAACAGGGAGCGATGGCTACACCTTC
TRBV7-2	NA	NA	TRBJ1-1	CASSSRGGPSWTEAFF	TGTGCCAGCAGCTCCCGTGGCGGGCCTTCTTGGACAGAAGCTTTCTTT
TRBV5-4	NA	NA	TRBJ2-1	CASSLANPDEQFF	TGTGCCAGCAGCTTGGCCAATCCAGATGAGCAGTTCTTC
TRBV30	NA	NA	TRBJ2-5	CAWTGGPRGETQYF	TGTGCCTGGACGGGTGGGCCTAGAGGAGAGACCCAGTACTTC
TRBV5-6	NA	TRBD2	TRBJ2-3	CASSSRGIYTDTQYF	TGTGCCAGCAGCTCGCGGGGGATTTACACAGATACGCAGTATTTT
TRBV10-3	once	NA	TRBJ1-1	CAISESIGTEAFF	TGTGCCATCAGTGAGTCGATCGGGACTGAAGCTTTCTTT
TRBV7-9	NA	NA	TRBJ1-2	CASSQPKGGGYTF	TGTGCCAGCAGCCAACCCAAGGGAGGGGGCTACACCTTC
TRBV30	NA	NA	TRBJ2-5	CAWKVGRGTQYF	TGTGCCTGGAAGGTGGGGCGCGGGACCCAGTACTTC
TRBV3-1/TRBV3-2	NA	NA	TRBJ2-1	CASSQDQRGYEQFF	TGTGCCAGCAGCCAAGATCAACGGGGATATGAGCAGTTCTTC
TRBV29-1	NA	NA	TRBJ2-1	CSELGGEYNEQFF	TGCAGCGAATTAGGGGGGGAATACAATGAGCAGTTCTTC
TRBV30	NA	NA	TRBJ1-6	CAWSPRRDGNSPLHF	TGTGCCTGGAGCCCGCGCCGGGACGGTAATTCACCCCTCCACTTT
TRBV11-2	few	NA	TRBJ2-7	CASSLGWGRKTYEQYF	TGTGCCAGCAGCTTAGGCTGGGGGAGAAAGACCTACGAGCAGTACTTC
TRBV5-1	NA	TRBD1	TRBJ2-7	CASSLRTRGTGSYEQYF	TGCGCCAGCAGCTTGAGGACTCGGGGGACAGGTTCCTACGAGCAGTACTTC
TRBV30	NA	NA	TRBJ2-3	CAWSVGDLTDTQYF	TGTGCCTGGAGTGTTGGGGACCTAACAGATACGCAGTATTTT
TRBV4-2	NA	NA	TRBJ1-1	CASSQDQRKVEAFF	TGTGCCAGCAGCCAAGATCAGAGAAAAGTGGAGGCTTTCTTT
TRBV6-5	NA	TRBD1	TRBJ2-7	CASSYPSGTGLYEQYF	TGTGCCAGCAGTTATCCCTCCGGGACAGGGTTGTACGAGCAGTACTTC
TRBV7-9	NA	NA	TRBJ1-4	CASSSRRFADLSEKLFF	TGTGCCAGCAGCTCCCGTCGTTTTGCAGACCTTAGTGAAAAACTGTTTTTT
TRBV30	few	NA	TRBJ1-2	CAWSVQGKNYGYTF	TGTGCCTGGAGTGTGCAGGGGAAAAACTATGGCTACACCTTC
TRBV5-1	NA	NA	TRBJ2-2	CASRPGESTGELFF	TGCGCCAGCAGACCAGGGGAGTCGACCGGGGAGCTGTTTTTT
TRBV7-9	NA	NA	TRBJ1-1	CASSLDGIVGEDTEAFF	TGTGCCAGCAGCTTAGATGGGATAGTCGGGGAGGACACTGAAGCTTTCTTT
TRBV3-1/TRBV3-2	few	NA	TRBJ2-3	CASSQSGGSTDTQYF	TGTGCCAGCAGCCAAAGTGGCGGAAGCACAGATACGCAGTATTTT
TRBV7-9	NA	NA	TRBJ1-4	CASSSPPGAGYVRLEKLFF	TGTGCCAGCAGCTCCCCCCCCGGGGCAGGGTACGTTCGCCTTGAAAAACTGTTTTTT
TRBV19	NA	NA	TRBJ2-2	CASSIQLDPVWHTGELFF	TGTGCCAGTAGTATTCAGCTAGACCCGGTATGGCACACCGGGGAGCTGTTTTTT
TRBV2	NA	NA	TRBJ1-3	CASSEGNTIYF	TGTGCCAGCAGTGAGGGAAACACCATATATTTT
TRBV25-1	NA	NA	TRBJ2-1	CASSFQVGNEQFF	TGTGCCAGCAGTTTCCAGGTGGGGAATGAGCAGTTCTTC
TRBV5-1	NA	NA	TRBJ2-3	CASSLGAGRSTDTQYF	TGCGCCAGCAGCTTGGGGGCAGGGAGAAGCACAGATACGCAGTATTTT
TRBV5-1	NA	NA	TRBJ2-5	CASSEGRGALGETQYF	TGCGCCAGCAGCGAGGGCCGGGGGGCGCTAGGGGAGACCCAGTACTTC